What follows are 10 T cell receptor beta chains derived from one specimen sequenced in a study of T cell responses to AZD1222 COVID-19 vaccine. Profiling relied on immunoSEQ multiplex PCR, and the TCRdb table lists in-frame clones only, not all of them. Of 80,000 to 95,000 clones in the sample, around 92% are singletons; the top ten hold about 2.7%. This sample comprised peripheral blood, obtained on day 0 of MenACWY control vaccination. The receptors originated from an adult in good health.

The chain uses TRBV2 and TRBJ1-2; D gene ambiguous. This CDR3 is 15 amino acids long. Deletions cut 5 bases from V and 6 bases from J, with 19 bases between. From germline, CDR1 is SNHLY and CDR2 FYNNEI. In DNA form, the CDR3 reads TGTGCCAGCAGTCCACGGAAAGTCAGTCCACATGGCTACACCTTC. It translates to CASSPRKVSPHGYTF.

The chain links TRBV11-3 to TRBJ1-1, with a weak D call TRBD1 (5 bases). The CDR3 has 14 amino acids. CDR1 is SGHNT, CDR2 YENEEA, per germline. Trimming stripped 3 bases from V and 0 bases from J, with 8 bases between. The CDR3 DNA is TGTGCCAGCAGCTTGGGACTCCTGAACACTGAAGCTTTCTTT. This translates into CASSLGLLNTEAFF.

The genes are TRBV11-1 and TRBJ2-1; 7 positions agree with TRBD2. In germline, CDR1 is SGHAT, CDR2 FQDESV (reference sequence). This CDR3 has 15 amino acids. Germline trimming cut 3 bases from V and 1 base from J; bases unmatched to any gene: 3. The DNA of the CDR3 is TGTGCCAGCAGCTTCGGACTAGGTTCCTACAATGAGCAGTTCTTC. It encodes CASSFGLGSYNEQFF.

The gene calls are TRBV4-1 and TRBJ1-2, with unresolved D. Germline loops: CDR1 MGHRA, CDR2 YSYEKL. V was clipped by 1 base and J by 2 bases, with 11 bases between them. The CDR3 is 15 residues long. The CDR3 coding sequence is TGCGCCAGCAGCCAAGGGGAAGGGCGGAACTATGGCTACACCTTC. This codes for CASSQGEGRNYGYTF.

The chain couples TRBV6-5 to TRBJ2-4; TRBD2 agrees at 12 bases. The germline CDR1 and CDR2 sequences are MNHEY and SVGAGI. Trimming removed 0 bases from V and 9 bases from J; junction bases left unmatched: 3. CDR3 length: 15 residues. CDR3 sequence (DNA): TGTGCCAGCAGTTACTCGTTACTAGCGGGGGGCATTCAGTACTTC. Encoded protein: CASSYSLLAGGIQYF.

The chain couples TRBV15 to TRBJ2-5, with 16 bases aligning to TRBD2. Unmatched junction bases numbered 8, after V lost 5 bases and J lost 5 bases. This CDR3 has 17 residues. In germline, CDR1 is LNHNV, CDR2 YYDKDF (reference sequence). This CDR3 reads CATSPTGTSGGAETQYF. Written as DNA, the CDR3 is TGTGCCACCAGCCCAACCGGGACTAGCGGGGGGGCGGAGACCCAGTACTTC.

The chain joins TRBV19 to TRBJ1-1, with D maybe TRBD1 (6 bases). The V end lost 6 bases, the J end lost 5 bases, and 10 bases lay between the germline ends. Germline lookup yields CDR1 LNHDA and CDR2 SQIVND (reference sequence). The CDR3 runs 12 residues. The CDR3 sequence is CASSTRGTEAFF. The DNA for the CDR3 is TGTGCCAGTAGCACGAGGGGGACTGAAGCTTTCTTT. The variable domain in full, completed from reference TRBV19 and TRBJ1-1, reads DGGITQSPKYLFRKEGQNVTLSCEQNLNHDAMYWYRQDPGQGLRLIYYSQIVNDFQKGDIAEGYSVSREKKESFPLTVTSAQKNPTAFYLCASSTRGTEAFFGQGTRLTVV.

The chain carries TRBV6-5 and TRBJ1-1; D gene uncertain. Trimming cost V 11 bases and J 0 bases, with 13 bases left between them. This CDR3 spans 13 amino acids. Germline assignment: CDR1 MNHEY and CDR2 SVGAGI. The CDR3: CAGQASMNTEAFF. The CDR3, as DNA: TGTGCCGGGCAGGCCAGCATGAACACTGAAGCTTTCTTT.

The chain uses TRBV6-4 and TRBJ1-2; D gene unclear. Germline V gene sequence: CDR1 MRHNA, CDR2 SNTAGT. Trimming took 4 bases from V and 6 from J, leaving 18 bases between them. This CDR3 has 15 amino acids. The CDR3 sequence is CASSAPLWQFDGYTF. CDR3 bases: TGTGCCAGCAGTGCCCCTCTTTGGCAGTTTGATGGCTACACCTTC.

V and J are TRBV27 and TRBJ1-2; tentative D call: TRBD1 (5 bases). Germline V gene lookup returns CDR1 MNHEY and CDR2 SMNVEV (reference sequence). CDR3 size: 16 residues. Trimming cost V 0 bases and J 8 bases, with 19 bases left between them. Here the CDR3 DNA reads TGTGCCAGCAGTTTATCGGCCTCGTGGGGCAGTCAGGGCTACACCTTC. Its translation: CASSLSASWGSQGYTF.